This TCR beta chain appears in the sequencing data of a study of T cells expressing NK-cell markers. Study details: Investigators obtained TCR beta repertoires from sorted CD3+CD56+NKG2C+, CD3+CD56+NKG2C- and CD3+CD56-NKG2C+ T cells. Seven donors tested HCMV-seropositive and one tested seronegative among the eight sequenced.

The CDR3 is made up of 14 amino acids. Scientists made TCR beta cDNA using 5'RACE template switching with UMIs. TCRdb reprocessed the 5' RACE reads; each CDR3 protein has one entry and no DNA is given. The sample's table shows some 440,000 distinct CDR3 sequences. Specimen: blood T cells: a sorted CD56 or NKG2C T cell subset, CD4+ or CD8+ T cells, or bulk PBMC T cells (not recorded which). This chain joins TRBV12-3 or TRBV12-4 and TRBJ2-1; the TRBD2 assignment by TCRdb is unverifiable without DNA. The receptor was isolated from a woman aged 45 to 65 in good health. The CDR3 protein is CASRSGTSYNEQFF.